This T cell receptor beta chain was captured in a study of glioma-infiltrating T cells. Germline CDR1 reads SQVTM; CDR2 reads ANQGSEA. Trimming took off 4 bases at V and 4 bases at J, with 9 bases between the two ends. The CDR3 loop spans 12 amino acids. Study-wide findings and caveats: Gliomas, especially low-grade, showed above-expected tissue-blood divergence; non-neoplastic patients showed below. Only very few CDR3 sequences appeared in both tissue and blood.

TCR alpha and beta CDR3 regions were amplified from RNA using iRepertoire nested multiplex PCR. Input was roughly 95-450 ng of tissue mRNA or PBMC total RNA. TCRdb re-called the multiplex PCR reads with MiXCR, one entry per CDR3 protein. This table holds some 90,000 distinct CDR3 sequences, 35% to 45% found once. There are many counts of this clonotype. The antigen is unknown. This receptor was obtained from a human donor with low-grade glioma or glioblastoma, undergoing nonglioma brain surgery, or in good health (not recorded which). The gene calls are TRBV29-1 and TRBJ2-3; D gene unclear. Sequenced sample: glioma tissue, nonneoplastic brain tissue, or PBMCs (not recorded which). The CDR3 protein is CSVGSAPDTQYF. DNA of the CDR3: TGCAGCGTTGGATCAGCGCCAGATACGCAGTATTTT.